A selection of T cell receptor beta chains follows, all from one sample in a study of control samples from healthy donors and cancer patients. Clones were sequenced by immunoSEQ multiplex PCR, and TCRdb holds only the in-frame ones, with some missing. The sample holds roughly 92,000 clones, more than 85% seen once. Sequencing used blood. The receptors stem from a woman between 50 and 59 years old in good health. Both conserved end residues are part of each CDR3. The D gene is left open where the match is weak. Some rows mark clone size as missing; the rest say once, few, many or name a class of expanded clone.

CDR3nt	CDR3aa	d_gene	j_gene	abundance	v_gene
TGTGCCACCGGGGAGGACAGGGCCCCTAACTATGGCTACACCTTC	CATGEDRAPNYGYTF	TRBD1	TRBJ1-2	NA	TRBV2
TGTGCCAGCAGCTTAGAAGTCGGCAGGGGGATTGCCACAGATACGCAGTATTTT	CASSLEVGRGIATDTQYF	TRBD1	TRBJ2-3	NA	TRBV11-3
TGTGCCAGCAGTCCTGCTGCGCAAACCTACGAGCAGTACTTC	CASSPAAQTYEQYF	NA	TRBJ2-7	NA	TRBV6-6
TGTGCCAGTAGTATTTCTCAGGGGGCTGGCTACGAGCAGTACTTC	CASSISQGAGYEQYF	TRBD1	TRBJ2-7	NA	TRBV19
TGTGCCACCAGCAGAGGGACCGGGGGCACAGATACGCAGTATTTT	CATSRGTGGTDTQYF	NA	TRBJ2-3	NA	TRBV15
TGTGCCAGCAGCTTGGGGTCCGGGGAGCTGTTTTTT	CASSLGSGELFF	NA	TRBJ2-2	NA	TRBV5-5
TGTGCCAGTAGCGAGGTGGCAACTAATGAAAAACTGTTTTTT	CASSEVATNEKLFF	NA	TRBJ1-4	once	TRBV19
TGTGCCAGCAGCCCACAGGGACAGGGAATCTCCTACGAGCAGTACTTC	CASSPQGQGISYEQYF	TRBD1	TRBJ2-7	NA	TRBV7-2
TGTGCCAGCAGTTACTCGTACCGATCCTTAATTGAAAAACTGTTTTTT	CASSYSYRSLIEKLFF	NA	TRBJ1-4	NA	TRBV6-6
TGCGCCAGCAGCTTGGCCCTAGCGGGGGGCACAGATACGCAGTATTTT	CASSLALAGGTDTQYF	TRBD2	TRBJ2-3	NA	TRBV5-1
TGCAGCGTTGAATTGGGCACTGAAGCTTTCTTT	CSVELGTEAFF	NA	TRBJ1-1	once	TRBV29-1
TGTGCCAGTAGTATATCCTTACAGGGTTTCGGCACAGATACGCAGTATTTT	CASSISLQGFGTDTQYF	NA	TRBJ2-3	NA	TRBV19
TGTGCCAGCAGCCCTCCCGACAGGGCAAACTCACCCCTCCACTTT	CASSPPDRANSPLHF	TRBD1	TRBJ1-6	NA	TRBV7-2
TGTGCCAGCAGCCAAGATAGGGGCAGCGCGGGGGGGCGGCTGAATGAGCAGTTCTTC	CASSQDRGSAGGRLNEQFF	TRBD2	TRBJ2-1	NA	TRBV3-1/TRBV3-2
TGTGCCAGCACAGAAAGGGAAACCTACGAGCAGTACTTC	CASTERETYEQYF	NA	TRBJ2-7	NA	TRBV6-5
TGTGCCAGCAGCCAATCGGCGAGCGCAGGTTATTCACCCCTCCACTTT	CASSQSASAGYSPLHF	NA	TRBJ1-6	NA	TRBV16
TGTGCCAGCAGTTTGATTACAGGGGGGGTCAAGGACACCGGGGAGCTGTTTTTT	CASSLITGGVKDTGELFF	NA	TRBJ2-2	once	TRBV27
TGTGCCAGCAGCTTAGCGGCAGGGCGCTCTGGGGCCAACGTCCTGACTTTC	CASSLAAGRSGANVLTF	NA	TRBJ2-6	NA	TRBV7-2
TGTGCCAGCAGTTCGTACCCCTGGCCTGGGCTAGCGGGAGGTCGTGATGAGCAGTTCTTC	CASSSYPWPGLAGGRDEQFF	TRBD2	TRBJ2-1	NA	TRBV28
TGTGCCAGCAGTTCCCCCGGGACCTGGGGGGCTTTCTTT	CASSSPGTWGAFF	NA	TRBJ1-1	NA	TRBV28
TGTGCCAGCAGTCCACCGGCCAGTAGTGGCTACACCTTC	CASSPPASSGYTF	NA	TRBJ1-2	NA	TRBV28
TGTGCCAGCAGCTTAGGCCTTTCGGGCCTAGCGGGGGACGGGGAGCTGTTTTTT	CASSLGLSGLAGDGELFF	TRBD2	TRBJ2-2	few	TRBV13
TGCAGCGTTGAATTGGGAGCTAGCTACAATGAGCAGTTCTTC	CSVELGASYNEQFF	NA	TRBJ2-1	NA	TRBV29-1
TGCGCCAGCGAGGGGGAGTCGAGCTCCTATAATTCACCCCTCCACTTT	CASEGESSSYNSPLHF	NA	TRBJ1-6	NA	TRBV10-1
TGCAGTGCTAGTTCCTGGGGGCGGGGGGGCCCGGATACGCAGTATTTT	CSASSWGRGGPDTQYF	TRBD2	TRBJ2-3	few	TRBV20-1
TGTGCCAGCAGCGCTCTAGCGGGGGGAGCAGAGACCCAGTACTTC	CASSALAGGAETQYF	TRBD2	TRBJ2-5	NA	TRBV11-1
TGTGCCAGCAGCCTAGAAGTTAAGGGTGAGCAGTTCTTC	CASSLEVKGEQFF	NA	TRBJ2-1	few	TRBV7-9
TGTGCCAGCAGCTTAGAATCTGGGGTTGCCTACAATGAGCAGTTCTTC	CASSLESGVAYNEQFF	NA	TRBJ2-1	NA	TRBV11-3
TGTGCCAGCAGCTTAGGCAGGGAGAACACTGAAGCTTTCTTT	CASSLGRENTEAFF	NA	TRBJ1-1	NA	TRBV11-2
TGTGCCAGCAGCTTACTCGGGGGGACAGATACGCAGTATTTT	CASSLLGGTDTQYF	TRBD2	TRBJ2-3	NA	TRBV11-3
TGTGCCAGCAGCTTCTTTGCGGCCCACGAGAACACTGAAGCTTTCTTT	CASSFFAAHENTEAFF	NA	TRBJ1-1	NA	TRBV7-8
TGTGCCAGCAGCTTTCCTAGCGGGAGCTCCTACAATGAGCAGTTCTTC	CASSFPSGSSYNEQFF	TRBD2	TRBJ2-1	NA	TRBV11-3
TGTGCCAGCTCACCATCGGAGAGGCAGCCCCAGCATTTT	CASSPSERQPQHF	NA	TRBJ1-5	few	TRBV18